Listed below are T cell receptor beta chains from one sample, sequenced in a study of molecular identifiers for immune sequencing clone quantification. TCRdb independently ran MiXCR on the PCR reads; one entry per CDR3 protein. The sample carries hundreds of thousands of distinct CDR3 sequences, 20% recorded once. The sample taken for sequencing was naive CD8+ T cells from blood, with Jurkat cell RNA spiked in. The receptors shown here come from a human donor in good health. Some libraries in this study had Jurkat cell RNA spiked in. Both conserved end residues are part of each CDR3. The order of the fields is CDR3 protein, CDR3 DNA, V gene, J gene, D gene, clone size. The D gene is left open where the match is weak. Clone size, where shown, is once, few, many, or a class for clones that have expanded.

CDR3 protein: CASSLLNAGPGGYEQYF
CDR3 DNA: TGTGCCAGCAGCTTACTCAACGCCGGGCCCGGGGGCTACGAGCAGTACTTC
V gene: TRBV7-9
J gene: TRBJ2-7
D gene: -
clone size: many

CDR3 protein: CASSLAPTETDTQYF
CDR3 DNA: TGTGCCAGCAGCTTAGCCCCGACAGAAACAGATACGCAGTATTTT
V gene: TRBV7-8
J gene: TRBJ2-3
D gene: -
clone size: many

CDR3 protein: CASSFGVYRNTEAFF
CDR3 DNA: TGTGCCAGCAGCTTTGGGGTCTATAGGAACACTGAAGCCTTCTTT
V gene: TRBV5-4
J gene: TRBJ1-1
D gene: -
clone size: -

CDR3 protein: CEWDSGGAGDTQYF
CDR3 DNA: TGTGAATGGGATAGCGGGGGGGCTGGAGATACGCAGTATTTT
V gene: TRBV5-4
J gene: TRBJ2-3
D gene: TRBD2
clone size: many

CDR3 protein: CASSDRRTGTSGRHKNIQYF
CDR3 DNA: TGTGCCAGCAGCGACCGACGGACCGGGACTAGCGGGAGGCACAAAAACATTCAGTACTTC
V gene: TRBV7-9
J gene: TRBJ2-4
D gene: TRBD2
clone size: many

CDR3 protein: CASSYSNGYNSPLHF
CDR3 DNA: TGTGCCAGCAGTTACTCGAACGGGTATAATTCACCCCTCCACTTT
V gene: TRBV6-5
J gene: TRBJ1-6
D gene: -
clone size: few

CDR3 protein: CASSQFSLGNTGELFF
CDR3 DNA: TGTGCCAGCAGTCAATTCAGTCTGGGGAACACCGGGGAGCTGTTTTTT
V gene: TRBV6-1
J gene: TRBJ2-2
D gene: -
clone size: -

CDR3 protein: CASSYSIAGGPNEQFF
CDR3 DNA: TGTGCCAGCAGTTACTCGATTGCGGGAGGCCCCAATGAGCAGTTCTTC
V gene: TRBV6-5
J gene: TRBJ2-1
D gene: TRBD2
clone size: few

CDR3 protein: CASSYLGLGGYEQYF
CDR3 DNA: TGTGCCAGCAGTTATTTGGGACTAGGGGGTTACGAGCAGTACTTC
V gene: TRBV6-5
J gene: TRBJ2-7
D gene: TRBD2
clone size: many

CDR3 protein: CASSLLGGNEQYF
CDR3 DNA: TGTGCCAGCAGTTTACTGGGGGGAAACGAGCAGTACTTC
V gene: TRBV28
J gene: TRBJ2-7
D gene: -
clone size: -

CDR3 protein: CATSDNAVVTGEQYF
CDR3 DNA: TGTGCCACCAGTGATAACGCTGTCGTAACCGGCGAGCAGTACTTC
V gene: TRBV24-1
J gene: TRBJ2-7
D gene: -
clone size: -

CDR3 protein: CATSSYTRGTDTQYF
CDR3 DNA: TGTGCCACCAGCTCTTATACCCGGGGGACAGATACGCAGTATTTT
V gene: TRBV15
J gene: TRBJ2-3
D gene: -
clone size: -

CDR3 protein: CASSPSGGSAQYF
CDR3 DNA: TGTGCCAGCAGCCCTTCGGGGGGGTCGGCCCAGTACTTC
V gene: TRBV11-2
J gene: TRBJ2-5
D gene: TRBD2
clone size: -

CDR3 protein: CASSLDVRGEQYF
CDR3 DNA: TGTGCCAGCAGCTTAGACGTCCGGGGGGAGCAGTACTTC
V gene: TRBV7-9
J gene: TRBJ2-7
D gene: -
clone size: -

CDR3 protein: CASSQDFGAKNTEAFF
CDR3 DNA: TGCGCCAGCAGCCAAGATTTCGGGGCGAAGAACACTGAAGCTTTCTTT
V gene: TRBV4-3
J gene: TRBJ1-1
D gene: -
clone size: many

CDR3 protein: CSVRTGGYETQYF
CDR3 DNA: TGCAGCGTTCGGACAGGGGGTTACGAGACCCAGTACTTC
V gene: TRBV29-1
J gene: TRBJ2-5
D gene: TRBD1
clone size: many

CDR3 protein: CSARDLTRETPFDGYTF
CDR3 DNA: TGCAGTGCTAGAGATCTAACGCGCGAGACACCTTTTGATGGCTACACCTTC
V gene: TRBV20-1
J gene: TRBJ1-2
D gene: -
clone size: many

CDR3 protein: CASSEGYGTQETQYF
CDR3 DNA: TGTGCCAGCAGCGAAGGGTACGGGACTCAAGAGACCCAGTACTTC
V gene: TRBV7-6
J gene: TRBJ2-5
D gene: -
clone size: -

CDR3 protein: CASSTYGTPQTEAFF
CDR3 DNA: TGTGCCAGCAGCACATACGGGACCCCGCAAACTGAAGCTTTCTTT
V gene: TRBV11-2
J gene: TRBJ1-1
D gene: -
clone size: many

CDR3 protein: CASSSPGANTGELFF
CDR3 DNA: TGTGCCAGCAGCAGTCCTGGGGCGAACACCGGGGAGCTGTTTTTT
V gene: TRBV2
J gene: TRBJ2-2
D gene: -
clone size: many

CDR3 protein: CSASRSGRYYEQYF
CDR3 DNA: TGCAGTGCCTCCCGAAGCGGGAGGTACTACGAGCAGTACTTC
V gene: TRBV20-1
J gene: TRBJ2-7
D gene: TRBD2
clone size: many

CDR3 protein: CASSTLSMTEAFF
CDR3 DNA: TGTGCCAGTAGTACCCTCTCTATGACTGAAGCTTTCTTT
V gene: TRBV19
J gene: TRBJ1-1
D gene: -
clone size: many

CDR3 protein: CASSINNRGLTEAFF
CDR3 DNA: TGTGCCAGTAGTATTAACAATCGGGGGCTCACTGAAGCTTTCTTT
V gene: TRBV19
J gene: TRBJ1-1
D gene: -
clone size: many

CDR3 protein: CASSQVTGGNSPLHF
CDR3 DNA: TGCGCCAGCAGCCAAGTGACAGGGGGTAATTCACCCCTCCACTTT
V gene: TRBV4-1
J gene: TRBJ1-6
D gene: TRBD1
clone size: many

CDR3 protein: CASSLSGQMNNQPQHF
CDR3 DNA: TGTGCCAGCAGCTTATCAGGGCAGATGAACAATCAGCCCCAGCATTTT
V gene: TRBV11-2
J gene: TRBJ1-5
D gene: -
clone size: few

CDR3 protein: CASSPLYGDHYNEQFF
CDR3 DNA: TGTGCCAGCAGCCCTCTTTACGGAGACCACTACAATGAGCAGTTCTTC
V gene: TRBV11-2
J gene: TRBJ2-1
D gene: -
clone size: -

CDR3 protein: CASSPEGPGGGRGETQYF
CDR3 DNA: TGTGCCAGCAGCCCGGAGGGTCCGGGGGGCGGGAGAGGAGAGACCCAGTACTTC
V gene: TRBV4-2
J gene: TRBJ2-5
D gene: -
clone size: -

CDR3 protein: CASTPDSSNQPQHF
CDR3 DNA: TGTGCCAGCACCCCGGACAGTAGCAATCAGCCCCAGCATTTT
V gene: TRBV2
J gene: TRBJ1-5
D gene: -
clone size: many

CDR3 protein: CASRPLGNTGELFF
CDR3 DNA: TGTGCCAGCAGGCCCTTAGGGAACACCGGGGAGCTGTTTTTT
V gene: TRBV6-5
J gene: TRBJ2-2
D gene: -
clone size: -

CDR3 protein: CSDGGARGTEAFF
CDR3 DNA: TGCAGCGACGGGGGGGCTCGGGGCACTGAAGCTTTCTTT
V gene: TRBV29-1
J gene: TRBJ1-1
D gene: -
clone size: few

CDR3 protein: CASSRQINYEQYF
CDR3 DNA: TGTGCCAGCAGTCGGCAGATTAACTACGAGCAGTACTTC
V gene: TRBV6-5
J gene: TRBJ2-7
D gene: -
clone size: many

CDR3 protein: CASRNLIVTSGYNEQFF
CDR3 DNA: TGTGCCAGCAGGAATCTCATTGTAACTAGCGGGTACAATGAGCAGTTCTTC
V gene: TRBV6-5
J gene: TRBJ2-1
D gene: TRBD2
clone size: many

CDR3 protein: CASSSAQGPRTIYF
CDR3 DNA: TGCGCCAGCAGCTCGGCACAGGGGCCTCGGACCATATATTTT
V gene: TRBV5-1
J gene: TRBJ1-3
D gene: TRBD1
clone size: many

CDR3 protein: CASSVDGGTQYF
CDR3 DNA: TGTGCCAGCAGCGTAGACGGGGGTACGCAGTATTTT
V gene: TRBV9
J gene: TRBJ2-3
D gene: -
clone size: many

CDR3 protein: CASSSRGPLYEQYF
CDR3 DNA: TGTGCCAGCAGCTCCAGGGGACCGCTCTACGAGCAGTACTTC
V gene: TRBV11-2
J gene: TRBJ2-7
D gene: -
clone size: many

CDR3 protein: CASSIELAVKSYEQYF
CDR3 DNA: TGTGCCAGTAGTATTGAACTAGCGGTTAAGTCCTACGAGCAGTACTTC
V gene: TRBV19
J gene: TRBJ2-7
D gene: TRBD2
clone size: -

CDR3 protein: CASSPGDRGLNTGELFF
CDR3 DNA: TGTGCCAGCAGTCCGGGGGACAGGGGGCTCAACACCGGGGAGCTGTTTTTT
V gene: TRBV28
J gene: TRBJ2-2
D gene: TRBD1
clone size: many

CDR3 protein: CASSPTSGSRSYEQYF
CDR3 DNA: TGTGCCAGCAGCCCCACTAGCGGGTCTCGCTCCTACGAGCAGTACTTC
V gene: TRBV6-4
J gene: TRBJ2-7
D gene: TRBD2
clone size: -

CDR3 protein: CASTPGGIGQPQHF
CDR3 DNA: TGTGCCAGCACTCCAGGGGGAATTGGTCAGCCCCAGCATTTT
V gene: TRBV2
J gene: TRBJ1-5
D gene: TRBD1
clone size: many

CDR3 protein: CASSSPLDRGHEQYF
CDR3 DNA: TGTGCCAGCAGCTCCCCCTTGGACAGGGGGCATGAGCAGTACTTC
V gene: TRBV7-3
J gene: TRBJ2-7
D gene: TRBD1
clone size: few

CDR3 protein: CSARPGESYGYTF
CDR3 DNA: TGCAGTGCTAGGCCGGGGGAGAGCTATGGCTACACCTTC
V gene: TRBV20-1
J gene: TRBJ1-2
D gene: -
clone size: many

CDR3 protein: CASSYLVLGGTDTQYF
CDR3 DNA: TGTGCCAGCAGTTACCTCGTCCTAGGGGGCACAGATACGCAGTATTTT
V gene: TRBV6-2/TRBV6-3
J gene: TRBJ2-3
D gene: -
clone size: many

CDR3 protein: CASTEDPAGNQPQHF
CDR3 DNA: TGTGCCAGCACCGAAGACCCGGCAGGCAATCAGCCCCAGCATTTT
V gene: TRBV28
J gene: TRBJ1-5
D gene: -
clone size: many

CDR3 protein: CASSRIPGELFF
CDR3 DNA: TGTGCCAGCAGCCGAATCCCCGGGGAGCTGTTTTTT
V gene: TRBV13
J gene: TRBJ2-2
D gene: -
clone size: -

CDR3 protein: CAISVGGGQPQHF
CDR3 DNA: TGTGCCATCAGTGTGGGTGGAGGCCAGCCCCAGCATTTT
V gene: TRBV10-3
J gene: TRBJ1-5
D gene: -
clone size: many

CDR3 protein: CASSVGMGLAGLANTGELFF
CDR3 DNA: TGCGCCAGCAGCGTGGGAATGGGACTAGCGGGATTAGCGAACACCGGGGAGCTGTTTTTT
V gene: TRBV4-1
J gene: TRBJ2-2
D gene: TRBD2
clone size: -

CDR3 protein: CASSYYRGHQVTDTQYF
CDR3 DNA: TGTGCCAGCAGCTACTACAGGGGGCATCAAGTCACAGATACGCAGTATTTT
V gene: TRBV14
J gene: TRBJ2-3
D gene: TRBD1
clone size: many

CDR3 protein: CASSLSGRGRQPQHF
CDR3 DNA: TGTGCCAGCAGCTTGTCGGGCCGAGGGCGTCAGCCCCAGCATTTT
V gene: TRBV5-8
J gene: TRBJ1-5
D gene: -
clone size: many

CDR3 protein: CASSLASGGPNSYEQYF
CDR3 DNA: TGTGCCAGCAGCTTAGCTAGCGGGGGGCCCAACTCCTACGAGCAGTACTTC
V gene: TRBV7-2
J gene: TRBJ2-7
D gene: TRBD2
clone size: few

CDR3 protein: CASSVGFGLTETQYF
CDR3 DNA: TGTGCCAGCAGCGTAGGATTTGGCCTTACAGAGACCCAGTACTTC
V gene: TRBV9
J gene: TRBJ2-5
D gene: -
clone size: -

CDR3 protein: CASSFPGPLNTEAFF
CDR3 DNA: TGTGCCAGCAGTTTCCCAGGTCCCTTGAACACTGAAGCTTTCTTT
V gene: TRBV28
J gene: TRBJ1-1
D gene: -
clone size: many

CDR3 protein: CASSLYEGAYYNEQFF
CDR3 DNA: TGTGCCAGCAGTTTATATGAGGGGGCCTACTACAATGAGCAGTTCTTC
V gene: TRBV27
J gene: TRBJ2-1
D gene: TRBD1
clone size: many

CDR3 protein: CASSIGLGVNTGELFF
CDR3 DNA: TGTGCCAGTAGTATTGGGCTAGGGGTGAACACCGGGGAGCTGTTTTTT
V gene: TRBV19
J gene: TRBJ2-2
D gene: -
clone size: many

CDR3 protein: CASSTRDSYGIGSSGANVLTF
CDR3 DNA: TGTGCCAGCAGTACCCGGGACAGCTATGGAATAGGCTCTTCTGGGGCCAACGTCCTGACTTTC
V gene: TRBV27
J gene: TRBJ2-6
D gene: TRBD1
clone size: -

CDR3 protein: CASSRTGASYNEQFF
CDR3 DNA: TGTGCCAGCAGCAGGACAGGGGCCTCCTACAATGAGCAGTTCTTC
V gene: TRBV11-2
J gene: TRBJ2-1
D gene: TRBD1
clone size: few

CDR3 protein: CASSLAWSSYEQYF
CDR3 DNA: TGTGCCAGCAGCTTAGCCTGGAGCTCCTACGAGCAGTACTTC
V gene: TRBV7-9
J gene: TRBJ2-7
D gene: -
clone size: -

CDR3 protein: CASSYSASGKTDTQYF
CDR3 DNA: TGTGCCAGCAGTTACTCGGCTAGCGGGAAGACAGATACGCAGTATTTT
V gene: TRBV6-6
J gene: TRBJ2-3
D gene: TRBD2
clone size: many

CDR3 protein: CASSTKPPDRASSYEQYF
CDR3 DNA: TGTGCCAGTAGTACAAAGCCCCCCGACAGGGCGAGCTCCTACGAGCAGTACTTC
V gene: TRBV19
J gene: TRBJ2-7
D gene: TRBD1
clone size: few

CDR3 protein: CASSLFGGTGGNTIYF
CDR3 DNA: TGTGCCAGCAGCTTATTCGGCGGGACAGGAGGAAACACCATATATTTT
V gene: TRBV7-6
J gene: TRBJ1-3
D gene: TRBD1
clone size: many